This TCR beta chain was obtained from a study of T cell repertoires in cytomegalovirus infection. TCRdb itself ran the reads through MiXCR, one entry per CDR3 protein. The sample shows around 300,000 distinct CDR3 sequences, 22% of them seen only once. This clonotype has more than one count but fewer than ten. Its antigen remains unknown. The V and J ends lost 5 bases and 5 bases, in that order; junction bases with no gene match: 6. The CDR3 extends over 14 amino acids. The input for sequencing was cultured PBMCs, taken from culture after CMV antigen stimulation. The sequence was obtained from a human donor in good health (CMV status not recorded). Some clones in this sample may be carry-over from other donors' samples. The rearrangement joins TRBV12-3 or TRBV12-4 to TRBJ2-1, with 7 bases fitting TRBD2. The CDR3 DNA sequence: TGTGCCAGCAGTCCCAGGACTAGTAACAATGAGCAGTTCTTC. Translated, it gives CASSPRTSNNEQFF.